This T cell receptor (beta chain) is drawn from a study of identical twins. This clonotype showed up many times. Its antigen remains unidentified. The CDR3 has 16 residues. V shed 0 bases and J 5 bases; nucleotides not matched to a gene: 11. Per the germline V gene, CDR1 is SGHRS and CDR2 is YFSETQ. TCRdb ran MiXCR on the 5' RACE reads and lists one entry per CDR3 protein. This sample yields about 150,000 distinct CDR3 sequences, of which 3% to 4% are seen a single time; around 8.1% belongs to the top ten. Study-wide findings and caveats: Sequences that were out-of-frame, alpha and twin-shared displayed an excess of low generation probability. While abundant cord blood beta clonotypes carried fewer insertions, memory repertoires showed no such pattern. Findings came from cross-sectional statistics, without long-term follow-up of donors.

The chain joins TRBV5-1 to TRBJ2-7, with TRBD2 identical over 7 bases. Sequencing was carried out using memory T cells sorted from blood. This receptor was identified in a man aged 18 to 35 in good health. CDR3 sequence: CASSLVGGDYLHEQYF. CDR3 bases: TGCGCCAGCAGCTTGGTGGGGGGGGACTATCTTCACGAGCAGTACTTC. Filled out from reference TRBV5-1 and TRBJ2-7, the complete variable domain reads KAGVTQTPRYLIKTRGQQVTLSCSPISGHRSVSWYQQTPGQGLQFLFEYFSETQRNKGNFPGRFSGRQFSNSRSEMNVSTLELGDSALYLCASSLVGGDYLHEQYFGPGTRLTVT.